Listed below are T cell receptor beta chains from one sample, sequenced in a study of blood T cell repertoires in COVID-19. TCRdb's copy holds only in-frame clones and misses some; the assay was immunoSEQ multiplex PCR. The sample carries around 440,000 clones, about 91% recorded once. The sample comprised peripheral blood. These receptor sequences come from a woman aged 45-65 years with COVID-19, enrolled during active disease. CDR3s include the opening cysteine and the closing phenylalanine or tryptophan. The D gene is left open where the match is weak. The listing skips clone size in some rows; elsewhere it reads once, few, many or a size class.

D	V	size	J	DNA	CDR3
TRBD1	TRBV19	NA	TRBJ1-2	TGTGCCAGTGAAGAAGGACAGGACTACTATGGCTACACCTTC	CASEEGQDYYGYTF
NA	TRBV19	NA	TRBJ2-5	TGTGCCAGTAGTCGTACCACAGGGACGGAGACCCAGTACTTC	CASSRTTGTETQYF
NA	TRBV3-1/TRBV3-2	NA	TRBJ1-6	TGTGCCAGCAGCCAAGATGCCTACAGCTCCTATAATTCACCCCTCCACTTT	CASSQDAYSSYNSPLHF
TRBD1	TRBV2	NA	TRBJ2-5	TGTGCCAGCAGTTCAGACAGGGGAGAGACCCAGTACTTC	CASSSDRGETQYF
TRBD1	TRBV28	NA	TRBJ1-5	TGTGCCAGCAGATCGACAGGGGTAAGCAATCAGCCCCAGCATTTT	CASRSTGVSNQPQHF
NA	TRBV5-1	NA	TRBJ2-3	TGCGCCAGCAGCGTAGGGGGGGCGGATACGCAGTATTTT	CASSVGGADTQYF
NA	TRBV6-6	once	TRBJ2-7	TGTGCCAGCAGTTACGCGGCGGTACCTTCCTACGAGCAGTACTTC	CASSYAAVPSYEQYF
NA	TRBV7-8	NA	TRBJ2-1	TGTGCCAGCAGCCCCGCGGGACTCTCCAATGAGCAGTTCTTC	CASSPAGLSNEQFF
TRBD1	TRBV6-2/TRBV6-3	few	TRBJ1-2	TGTGCCAGCAGTTACTGGGGGAGGACAGGTTCGAACTATGGCTACACCTTC	CASSYWGRTGSNYGYTF
NA	TRBV11-2	NA	TRBJ1-4	TGTGCCAGCAGCTTGGGGGCAGGGTTGAATGAAAAACTGTTTTTT	CASSLGAGLNEKLFF
TRBD2	TRBV19	NA	TRBJ2-2	TGTGCCAGTAGTCCTCGAGGGACTAGCGGAAGAACCTTAGGGACCGGGGAGCTGTTTTTT	CASSPRGTSGRTLGTGELFF
TRBD2	TRBV30	NA	TRBJ2-3	TGTGCCTGGAGTGGAATCGGGGGGGCCGTAGATACGCAGTATTTT	CAWSGIGGAVDTQYF
TRBD1	TRBV7-8	NA	TRBJ2-5	TGTGCCGGCAGCCCCGAGACAGGGAAGAACGTGGAGACCCAGTACTTC	CAGSPETGKNVETQYF
NA	TRBV19	NA	TRBJ1-2	TGTGCCAGTAGTATTGAAGTACTAACTAACTATGGCTACACCTTC	CASSIEVLTNYGYTF
TRBD1	TRBV11-1	NA	TRBJ1-1	TGTGCCAGCAGCGGACAGGTTATGAACACTGAAGCTTTCTTT	CASSGQVMNTEAFF
TRBD1	TRBV28	NA	TRBJ1-5	TGTGCCAGCAGCGACCGGGGACAGTACGCTCTTCTCAATCAGCCCCAGCATTTT	CASSDRGQYALLNQPQHF
TRBD2	TRBV30	NA	TRBJ2-2	TGTGCCTGGAGTAAAGCGGGGGGCCCCACCGGGGAGCTGTTTTTT	CAWSKAGGPTGELFF
NA	TRBV13	NA	TRBJ1-1	TGTGCCAGCAGCCGAGACACTGAAGCTTTCTTT	CASSRDTEAFF
TRBD1	TRBV15	NA	TRBJ1-5	TGTGCCTCGGGTCCGGGACAGGGGGCAATTCAGCCCCAGCATTTT	CASGPGQGAIQPQHF
NA	TRBV4-2	NA	TRBJ2-3	TGTGCCAGCAGCCTCGACAGATACACAGATACGCAGTATTTT	CASSLDRYTDTQYF
NA	TRBV11-2	NA	TRBJ1-2	TGTGCCAGCAGCTTAGATCCCAATAAGGGGGGCTACACCTTC	CASSLDPNKGGYTF
NA	TRBV29-1	once	TRBJ2-3	TGCAGCGGCTACACAGATACGCAGTATTTT	CSGYTDTQYF
NA	TRBV13	NA	TRBJ2-7	TGTGCCAGCAGCCCGTACTCCTACGAGCAGTACTTC	CASSPYSYEQYF
TRBD2	TRBV19	NA	TRBJ2-3	TGTGCCAGTAGTACCCTAGCGGGGACCTACACAGATACGCAGTATTTT	CASSTLAGTYTDTQYF
NA	TRBV10-3	NA	TRBJ2-3	TGTGCCATCAGCGACAGCCCAGATACGCAGTATTTT	CAISDSPDTQYF
NA	TRBV29-1	NA	TRBJ2-3	TGCAGCGTTGACAGTACAGATACGCAGTATTTT	CSVDSTDTQYF
TRBD1	TRBV2	NA	TRBJ2-6	TGTGCCAGCACTAGGGACAGGCCAGACTCTGGGGCCAACGTCCTGACTTTC	CASTRDRPDSGANVLTF
NA	TRBV18	many	TRBJ2-2	TGTGCCAGCTCACCACGCGGGGCGGGAAGGAACACCGGGGAGCTGTTTTTT	CASSPRGAGRNTGELFF
NA	TRBV24-1	NA	TRBJ2-2	TGTGCCACCAGTGATCCGCGGGGGCGGGGCGGGGAGCTGTTTTTT	CATSDPRGRGGELFF
NA	TRBV20-1	NA	TRBJ2-1	TGCAGTGCTAGTTCTAGCTTCGATGAGCAGTTCTTC	CSASSSFDEQFF
NA	TRBV6-6	NA	TRBJ1-5	TGTGCCAGCAGTCCAAAAGGAGGGGCTTCAGATCAGCCCCAGCATTTT	CASSPKGGASDQPQHF
TRBD1	TRBV11-1	NA	TRBJ1-6	TGTGCCAGCAGCTCCGACAGGGCGAATTCACCCCTCCACTTT	CASSSDRANSPLHF
NA	TRBV29-1	NA	TRBJ1-2	TGCAGCGTTGAAGACAGGACTAACTATGGCTACACCTTC	CSVEDRTNYGYTF
TRBD1	TRBV28	NA	TRBJ1-5	TGTGCCAGCAGTTTATTGACAGGGGGCGGGCAGCCCCAGCATTTT	CASSLLTGGGQPQHF
TRBD1	TRBV7-9	NA	TRBJ2-1	TGTGCCAGCAGCTTAGGAGGCAGGGGGGAGCAGTTCTTC	CASSLGGRGEQFF
NA	TRBV9	once	TRBJ1-4	TGTGCCAGCAGCGGATACGGGAGCCTGGGGGGGGAAAAACTGTTTTTT	CASSGYGSLGGEKLFF
NA	TRBV5-1	NA	TRBJ2-2	TGCGCCAGCAGCCCGATGAGACGGACTATGGGCACCGGGGAGCTGTTTTTT	CASSPMRRTMGTGELFF
TRBD1	TRBV11-3	NA	TRBJ2-2	TGTGCCAGCAGCTTCTACGGACAGGGGAACACCGGGGAGCTGTTTTTT	CASSFYGQGNTGELFF
TRBD1	TRBV3-1/TRBV3-2	few	TRBJ1-1	TGTGCCAGCAGCTACACACCGGGACAGGGGTACACTGAAGCTTTCTTT	CASSYTPGQGYTEAFF
NA	TRBV25-1	NA	TRBJ1-1	TGTGCCAGCAGTGCTACAGGGCAGAGGGCTTTCTTT	CASSATGQRAFF
NA	TRBV19	NA	TRBJ2-7	TGTGCCAGTAGCCCGGGACACTCCTACGAGCAGTACTTC	CASSPGHSYEQYF
TRBD1	TRBV5-4	NA	TRBJ2-1	TGTGCCAGCAGTCTGGACAGGGGGGTATACAATGAGCAGTTCTTC	CASSLDRGVYNEQFF